The 12 T cell receptor beta chains reported below all come from one sample, sequenced in a study of T cells in Graves' hyperthyroidism and ophthalmopathy. Authors of the study amplified TCR beta CDR3 regions from RNA transcripts. When the TCR CDR3 underwent first-round RT-PCR, the HTBI primer set was used. TCRdb independently ran MiXCR on the multiplex PCR reads; one entry per CDR3 protein. The sample carries 650,000 to 750,000 distinct CDR3 sequences, 14% recorded once. Source material: blood. The receptor set was obtained from a woman aged 18-29 years with Graves' hyperthyroidism.

In this sample, this clonotype turned up many times. V usage is TRBV29-1 and J usage is TRBJ1-1; no definite D call. CDR1 is SQVTM and CDR2 is ANQGSEA in the germline V gene. This CDR3 comprises 10 residues. Trimming removed 5 bases from V and 6 bases from J, with 7 bases in between. The CDR3 DNA sequence: TGCAGCGTTTGGTCATCTGAAGCTTTCTTT. Translating gives CSVWSSEAFF.

V gene TRBV12-3 or TRBV12-4 combines with J gene TRBJ2-1, with D unclear. There are 13 residues in the CDR3. Trimming stripped 2 bases from V and 8 bases from J, with 10 bases between. The CDR3 sequence is CASSLIPWDEQFF. CDR3 in DNA: TGTGCCAGCAGTTTAATCCCTTGGGATGAGCAGTTCTTC.

Ten or more counts support this clonotype. This chain uses TRBV11-3 with TRBJ2-1; tentative D call: TRBD2 (5 bases). The CDR3 contains 15 residues. V was trimmed by 3 bases and J by 6 bases, leaving 15 bases between them. Germline loops: CDR1 SGHNT, CDR2 YENEEA. The CDR3 DNA follows: TGTGCCAGCAGCTTGCGGGCGACGGGGAGCAATGAGCAGTTCTTC. The encoded protein is CASSLRATGSNEQFF.

V usage is TRBV7-2 and J usage is TRBJ1-1, with unresolved D. Germline lookup yields CDR1 SGHTA and CDR2 FQGNSA. Trimming removed 5 bases from V and 0 bases from J, with 16 bases in between. The CDR3 contains 16 residues. DNA of the CDR3: TGTGCCAGCAGCCCGGACGGGTCCAGAGTGAACACTGAAGCTTTCTTT. This encodes CASSPDGSRVNTEAFF.

The chain recombines TRBV18 with TRBJ2-7; D is undetermined. The CDR3 extends over 13 amino acids. V was pared by 5 bases and J by 4 bases, with 12 bases between. CDR1 is KGHSH, CDR2 LQKENI, per germline. The CDR3 DNA sequence: TGTGCCAGCTCAAAACTACTTGATTACGAGCAGTACTTC. Translation gives CASSKLLDYEQYF.

This clonotype has a handful of counts. This may stem from a read error, because a much larger clone lies one nucleotide away. V usage is TRBV28 and J usage is TRBJ2-7, with unresolved D. V lost 6 bases and J lost 0, with 6 bases in between. Germline assignment: CDR1 MDHEN and CDR2 SYDVKM. The CDR3 loop spans 12 amino acids. The CDR3 is CASRQSSYEQYF. The CDR3 DNA reads TGTGCCAGCAGACAGAGCTCCTACGAGCAGTACTTC.

This clonotype has ten or more counts. V is TRBV7-8 and J is TRBJ2-1, with a possible D match to TRBD2 (5 bases). Germline CDR1 SGHVS, CDR2 FQNEAQ. V lost 4 bases and J lost 0, with 16 bases in between. The CDR3 consists of 17 residues. CDR3 DNA: TGTGCCAGCAGCTACCTGCCTAGCACTTCCTCCTACAATGAGCAGTTCTTC. Translation gives CASSYLPSTSSYNEQFF.

V is TRBV9 and J is TRBJ2-1; TRBD1 might be the D (6 bases). This CDR3 is 14 amino acids long. The V and J ends lost 7 bases and 8 bases respectively, with 19 bases between them. Germline V gene lookup returns CDR1 SGDLS and CDR2 YYNGEE. The CDR3 DNA follows: TGTGCCAGCGGACGGATAGGGGGTCGGGATGAGCAGTTCTTC. Encoded protein: CASGRIGGRDEQFF.

V is TRBV6-1 and J is TRBJ1-5; D is unclear. Trimming took 4 bases from V and 0 from J, leaving 4 bases between them. The CDR3 consists of 13 residues. The germline V gene encodes CDR1 MNHNS and CDR2 SASEGT. The CDR3 reads CASSVNSNQPQHF. The DNA of the CDR3 is TGTGCCAGCAGTGTTAATAGCAATCAGCCCCAGCATTTT.

This clonotype has more than one count but fewer than ten. V gene TRBV7-9 combines with J gene TRBJ2-5, with 8 positions matching TRBD1. CDR3 length: 14 amino acids. The junction had 5 bases not matched to a gene; V was cut back by 5 bases and J by 3 bases. CDR1 and CDR2 (germline): SEHNR, FQNEAQ (reference sequence). The CDR3 region is CASSRTGPEETQYF. The CDR3 nucleotides read TGTGCCAGCAGCCGGACAGGGCCCGAAGAGACCCAGTACTTC. The full variable domain, in which reference TRBV7-9 and TRBJ2-5 provide the parts outside the CDR3, is DTGVSQNPRHKITKRGQNVTFRCDPISEHNRLYWYRQTLGQGPEFLTYFQNEAQLEKSRLLSDRFSAERPKGSFSTLEIQRTEQGDSAMYLCASSRTGPEETQYFGPGTRLLVL.

In its sample, this clonotype was seen many times. CDR3 residues: CASRERGSNQPQHF. CDR3 in DNA: TGTGCCAGCAGGGAACGGGGTAGCAATCAGCCCCAGCATTTT. The chain combines TRBV12-3 or TRBV12-4 with TRBJ1-5; D is uncertain. The CDR3 covers 14 residues. Trimming took 6 bases from V and 0 from J, leaving 9 bases between them.

This clonotype was observed a handful of times. The chain uses TRBV19 and TRBJ2-3, with 7 nucleotides matching TRBD1. The CDR3 extends over 15 amino acids. The germline gives CDR1 LNHDA, CDR2 SQIVND (reference sequence). After removal of 1 base from V and 6 bases from J, the junction contained 7 bases not matched to a gene. The CDR3 region has the DNA TGTGCCAGTAGTATAGGACAGGGCCAGGGGGATACGCAGTATTTT. Protein sequence: CASSIGQGQGDTQYF.